These T cell receptor beta chains were read from a single sample in a study of blood T cells in healthy people across ages. TCRdb itself ran the 5' RACE reads through MiXCR, one entry per CDR3 protein. Among 800,000 to 900,000 distinct CDR3 sequences, approximately 59% were seen once, and the ten largest hold roughly a quarter. Sequenced material: blood. These receptors came from a man aged 25 to 45 in good health. Each CDR3 is given with its conserved first and last residue.

v_gene	CDR3aa
TRBV9	CASSPDLTYEQYF
TRBV4-3	CASSQGGGSSTGTQYF
TRBV12-3/TRBV12-4	CASSMGSGGGYEQYF
TRBV12-3/TRBV12-4	CASSFRDGPQHF
TRBV9	CASSVTGTGVGEQYF
TRBV25-1	CASSRGGWSTEAFF
TRBV6-5	CASSSSVGRYGYTF
TRBV7-6	CAGGAVRSSTDTQYF
TRBV27	CASSLVGTSYYEQYF
TRBV20-1	CSASPQGQPTDTQYF
TRBV20-1	CSARDNKRGAGDTQYF
TRBV6-2/TRBV6-3	CASSGLGGPLGNEQFF
TRBV6-1	CASMTGRDPNEQFF
TRBV20-1	CSATPGLEHYNEQFF
TRBV12-3/TRBV12-4	CASRATRNDGYTF
TRBV29-1	CSTGTGEYGYTF
TRBV7-2	CASSTQGVQPQHF
TRBV20-1	CSAKGRGRADTQYF
TRBV27	CASSSPASGGAKDTQYF
TRBV6-2/TRBV6-3	CASRPTGENQPQHF
TRBV10-3	CAISIGEDYGYTF
TRBV7-3	CASSPGMTGGQDTQYF
TRBV29-1	CSVGVSGAKDTQYF
TRBV20-1	CSARDRRRTGGSNQPQHF
TRBV20-1	CSARDWGSSYEQYF
TRBV20-1	CSASPTGNYGYTF
TRBV6-1	CASRAGGRTYEQYF
TRBV27	CASSLGDPRETQYF
TRBV7-7	CASSLGGTGLGANVLTF